Here is one T cell receptor beta chain with its context. This record belongs to a study of blood T cell repertoires in COVID-19. As for the study in general: Sources were T cells, B-cell-depleted T cells, or PBMCs; the material itself was cDNA or gDNA.

Original analysis: Researchers report that nucleated cell counts were estimated from reference gene primer amplification. This table comes from immunoSEQ multiplex PCR, and its TCRdb copy is limited to in-frame clones, with some not included. The V and J calls and clone size were taken over from that table, and D and trimming were inferred from the DNA. The table includes approximately 120,000 clones, around 81% detected once. Trimming shortened V by 7 bases and J by 2 bases, and 15 bases separated the two germline ends. Germline-derived CDR1 and CDR2 are SNHLY and FYNNEI. The CDR3 loop spans 14 amino acids.

V and J are TRBV2 and TRBJ2-7; perhaps TRBD1 as D (5 bases). This sequence was found in a human donor in a cohort sampled during active COVID-19. The sequenced material came from peripheral blood. The CDR3 nucleotides are TGTGCCAGCACCCTTTACAGGCGACCCTACGAGCAGTACTTC. It encodes CASTLYRRPYEQYF. The variable domain in full, completed from reference TRBV2 and TRBJ2-7, reads EPEVTQTPSHQVTQMGQEVILRCVPISNHLYFYWYRQILGQKVEFLVSFYNNEISEKSEIFDDQFSVERPDGSNFTLKIRSTKLEDSAMYFCASTLYRRPYEQYFGPGTRLTVT.